This T cell receptor beta chain stems from a study of blood T cells in healthy people across ages. The trim removed 4 bases at V and 12 bases at J, leaving 10 bases unmatched. This CDR3 comprises 14 residues. CDR1 is SGHVS, CDR2 FNYEAQ, per germline. This clonotype was detected once. Using a J-beta primer mix together with a sample-barcoded 5' primer, a second PCR was run for about 6 to 11 cycles. TCRdb fed the 5' RACE reads into MiXCR, producing one record per CDR3 protein. The table includes hundreds of thousands of distinct CDR3 sequences, less than 35% detected once. The sequenced sample consisted of blood. This chain uses TRBV7-6 with TRBJ2-1, with 9 nucleotides matching TRBD1. The sequence came from a woman at least 80 years old in good health. The DNA of the CDR3 is TGTGCCAGCAGCTCGTCCCGGGACAGGGACGGGCAGTTCTTC. The encoded protein is CASSSSRDRDGQFF.